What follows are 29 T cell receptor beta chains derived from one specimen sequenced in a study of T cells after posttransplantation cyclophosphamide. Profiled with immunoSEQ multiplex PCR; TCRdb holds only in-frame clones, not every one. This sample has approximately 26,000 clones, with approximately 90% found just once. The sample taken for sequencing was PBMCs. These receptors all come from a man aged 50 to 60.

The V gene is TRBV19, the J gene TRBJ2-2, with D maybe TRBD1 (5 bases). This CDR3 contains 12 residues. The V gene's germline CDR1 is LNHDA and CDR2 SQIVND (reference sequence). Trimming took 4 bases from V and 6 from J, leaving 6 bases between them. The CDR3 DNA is TGTGCCAGTAGTAAAGGGGCCGGGGAGCTGTTTTTT. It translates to CASSKGAGELFF. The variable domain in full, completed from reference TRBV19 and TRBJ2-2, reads DGGITQSPKYLFRKEGQNVTLSCEQNLNHDAMYWYRQDPGQGLRLIYYSQIVNDFQKGDIAEGYSVSREKKESFPLTVTSAQKNPTAFYLCASSKGAGELFFGEGSRLTVL.

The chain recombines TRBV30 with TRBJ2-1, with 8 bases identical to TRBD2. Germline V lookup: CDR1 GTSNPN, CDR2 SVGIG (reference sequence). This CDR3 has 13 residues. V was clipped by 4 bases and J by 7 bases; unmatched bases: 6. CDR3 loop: CAWNGGARNEQFF. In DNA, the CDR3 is TGTGCCTGGAACGGGGGGGCCAGGAATGAGCAGTTCTTC.

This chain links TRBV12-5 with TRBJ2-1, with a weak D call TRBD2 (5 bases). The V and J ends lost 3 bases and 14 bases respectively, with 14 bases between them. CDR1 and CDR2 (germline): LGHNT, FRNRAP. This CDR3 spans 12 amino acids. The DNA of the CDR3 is TGTGCTAGTGGTTTAGAGGACTCTATAGAGTTCTTC. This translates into CASGLEDSIEFF.

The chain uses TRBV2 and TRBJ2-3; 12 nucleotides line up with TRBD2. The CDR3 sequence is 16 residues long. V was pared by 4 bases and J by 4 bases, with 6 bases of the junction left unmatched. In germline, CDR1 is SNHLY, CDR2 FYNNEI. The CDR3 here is CASSGLAGVSADTQYF. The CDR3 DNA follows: TGTGCCAGCAGTGGACTAGCGGGAGTAAGTGCAGATACGCAGTATTTT.

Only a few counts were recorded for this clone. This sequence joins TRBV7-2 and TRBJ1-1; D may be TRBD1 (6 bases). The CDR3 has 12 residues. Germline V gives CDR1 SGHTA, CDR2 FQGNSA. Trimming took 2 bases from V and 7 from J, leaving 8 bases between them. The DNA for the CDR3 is TGTGCCAGCAGCTTAACGGGACATGAAGCTTTCTTT. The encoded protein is CASSLTGHEAFF. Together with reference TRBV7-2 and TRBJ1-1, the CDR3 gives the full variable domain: GAGVSQSPSNKVTEKGKDVELRCDPISGHTALYWYRQSLGQGLEFLIYFQGNSAPDKSGLPSDRFSAERTGGSVSTLTIQRTQQEDSAVYLCASSLTGHEAFFGQGTRLTVV.

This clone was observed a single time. In DNA form, the CDR3 reads TGTGCCAGCAGCGCAAGTGACACCTCGAATGAAAAACTGTTTTTT. It is translated as CASSASDTSNEKLFF. The chain carries TRBV7-8 and TRBJ1-4; D gene uncertain. The CDR3 is made up of 15 amino acids. CDR1 and CDR2 from the germline V gene are SGHVS and FQNEAQ. The V gene lost 5 bases and the J gene lost 5 bases, with 15 bases spanning the gap.

CDR3 protein: CASRIGGSSNEKLFF. The CDR3 coding sequence is TGTGCCAGCAGGATCGGGGGGAGTAGTAATGAAAAACTGTTTTTT. The J gene is TRBJ1-4, the V gene TRBV2, with a tentative D call TRBD1 (5 bases). Trimming stripped 6 bases from V and 4 bases from J, with 15 bases between. The length of the CDR3 is 15 residues. In germline, CDR1 is SNHLY, CDR2 FYNNEI.

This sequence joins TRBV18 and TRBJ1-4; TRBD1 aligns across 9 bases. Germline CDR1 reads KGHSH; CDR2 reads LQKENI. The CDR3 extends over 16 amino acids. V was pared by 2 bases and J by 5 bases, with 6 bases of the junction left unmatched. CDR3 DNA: TGTGCCAGCTCACCAACCTCCGGGACAGGGAATGAAAAACTGTTTTTT. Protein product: CASSPTSGTGNEKLFF.

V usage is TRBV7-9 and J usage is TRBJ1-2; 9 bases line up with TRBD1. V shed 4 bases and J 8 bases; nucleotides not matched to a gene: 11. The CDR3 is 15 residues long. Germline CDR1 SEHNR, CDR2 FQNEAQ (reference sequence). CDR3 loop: CASSSLSGTGYGYTF. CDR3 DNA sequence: TGTGCCAGCAGCTCACTATCGGGGACAGGGTACGGCTACACCTTC.

CDR3 DNA: TGTGCCAGCAGTTTCCGACAGACTCATCAGCCCCAGCATTTT. Translation gives CASSFRQTHQPQHF. The chain employs TRBV28 and TRBJ1-5; possible D gene TRBD1, 5 bases. The V gene lost 3 bases and the J gene lost 5 bases, with 11 bases spanning the gap. This CDR3 spans 14 amino acids. Germline lookup yields CDR1 MDHEN and CDR2 SYDVKM.

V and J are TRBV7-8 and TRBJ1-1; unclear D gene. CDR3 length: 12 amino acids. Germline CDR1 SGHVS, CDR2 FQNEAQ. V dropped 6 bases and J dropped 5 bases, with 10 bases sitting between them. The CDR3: CASSRRVTEAFF. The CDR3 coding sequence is TGTGCCAGCAGTAGACGGGTGACTGAAGCTTTCTTT.

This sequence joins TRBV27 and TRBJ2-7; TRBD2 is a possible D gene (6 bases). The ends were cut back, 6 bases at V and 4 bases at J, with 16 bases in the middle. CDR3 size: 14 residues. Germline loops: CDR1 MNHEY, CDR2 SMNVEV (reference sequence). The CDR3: CASSYRLGGYEQYF. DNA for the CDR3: TGTGCCAGCAGCTATAGACTAGGCGGGTACGAGCAGTACTTC.

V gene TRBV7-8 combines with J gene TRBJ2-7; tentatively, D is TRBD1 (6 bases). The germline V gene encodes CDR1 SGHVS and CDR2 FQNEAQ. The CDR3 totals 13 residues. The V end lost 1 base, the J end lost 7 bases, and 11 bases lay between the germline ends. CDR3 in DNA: TGTGCCAGCAGCTTAGGGCAGGGGTGGGAGCAGTACTTC. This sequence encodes CASSLGQGWEQYF.

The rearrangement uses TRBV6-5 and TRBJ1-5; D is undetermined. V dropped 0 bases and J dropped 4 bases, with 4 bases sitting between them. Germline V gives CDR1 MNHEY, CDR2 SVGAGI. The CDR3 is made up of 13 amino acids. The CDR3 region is CASSYSSNQPQHF. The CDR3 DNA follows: TGTGCCAGCAGTTACTCGTCAAATCAGCCCCAGCATTTT.

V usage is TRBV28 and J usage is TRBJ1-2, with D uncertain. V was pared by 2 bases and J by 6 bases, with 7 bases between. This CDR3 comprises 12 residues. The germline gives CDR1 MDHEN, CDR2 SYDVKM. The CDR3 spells CASSLPLNGYTF. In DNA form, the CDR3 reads TGTGCCAGCAGTTTACCCCTAAATGGCTACACCTTC.

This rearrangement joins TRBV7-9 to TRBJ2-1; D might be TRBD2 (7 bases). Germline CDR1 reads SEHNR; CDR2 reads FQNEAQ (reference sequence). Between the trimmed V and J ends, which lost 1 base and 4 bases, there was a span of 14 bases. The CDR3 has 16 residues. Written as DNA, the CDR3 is TGTGCCAGCAGCTTAGTCGGGGGGCGCGGATACAATGAGCAGTTCTTC. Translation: CASSLVGGRGYNEQFF.

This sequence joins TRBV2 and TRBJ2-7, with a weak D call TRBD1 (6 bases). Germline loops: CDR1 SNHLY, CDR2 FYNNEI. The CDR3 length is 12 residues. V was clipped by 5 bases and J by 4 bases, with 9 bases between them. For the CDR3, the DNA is TGTGCCAGCAGTCAGGGGCGATACGAGCAGTACTTC. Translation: CASSQGRYEQYF.

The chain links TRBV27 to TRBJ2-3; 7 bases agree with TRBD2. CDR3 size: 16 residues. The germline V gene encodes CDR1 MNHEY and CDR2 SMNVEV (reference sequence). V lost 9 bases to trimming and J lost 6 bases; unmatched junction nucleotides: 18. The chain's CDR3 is CASRNWGGPLGDTQYF. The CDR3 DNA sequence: TGTGCCAGTCGCAACTGGGGGGGACCCCTAGGGGATACGCAGTATTTT.

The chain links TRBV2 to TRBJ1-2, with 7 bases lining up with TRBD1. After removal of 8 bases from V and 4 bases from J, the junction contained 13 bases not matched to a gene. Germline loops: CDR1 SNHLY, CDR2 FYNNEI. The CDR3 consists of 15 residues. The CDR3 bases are TGTGCCAGCCGAGGGGGGACAGATAGACGCTATGGCTACACCTTC. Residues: CASRGGTDRRYGYTF.

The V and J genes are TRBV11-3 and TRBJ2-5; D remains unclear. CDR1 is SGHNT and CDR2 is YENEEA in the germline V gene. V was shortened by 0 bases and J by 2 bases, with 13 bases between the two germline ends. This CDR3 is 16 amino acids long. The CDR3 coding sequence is TGTGCCAGCAGCTTAGAATCTCAGATTCGACAAGAGACCCAGTACTTC. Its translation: CASSLESQIRQETQYF.

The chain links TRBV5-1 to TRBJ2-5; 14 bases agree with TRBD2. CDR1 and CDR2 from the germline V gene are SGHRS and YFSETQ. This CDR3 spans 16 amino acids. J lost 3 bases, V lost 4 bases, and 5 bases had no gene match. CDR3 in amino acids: CASSTGLAGAEETQYF. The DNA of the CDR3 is TGCGCCAGCAGCACGGGACTAGCGGGAGCTGAAGAGACCCAGTACTTC.

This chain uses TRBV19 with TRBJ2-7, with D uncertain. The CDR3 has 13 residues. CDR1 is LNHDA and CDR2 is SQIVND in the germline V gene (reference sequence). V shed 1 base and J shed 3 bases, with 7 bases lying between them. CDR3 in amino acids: CASSIGPSYEQYF. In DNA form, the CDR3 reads TGTGCCAGTAGTATAGGGCCTAGCTACGAGCAGTACTTC.

CDR3 coding DNA: TGTGCCTGGAGTGGCTACACAGATACGCAGTATTTT. It codes for CAWSGYTDTQYF. The J gene is TRBJ2-3, the V gene TRBV30; D not resolved. The germline V gene has CDR1 GTSNPN and CDR2 SVGIG (reference sequence). The CDR3 has 12 residues. V gave up 1 base and J gave up 2 bases, with 4 bases separating them.

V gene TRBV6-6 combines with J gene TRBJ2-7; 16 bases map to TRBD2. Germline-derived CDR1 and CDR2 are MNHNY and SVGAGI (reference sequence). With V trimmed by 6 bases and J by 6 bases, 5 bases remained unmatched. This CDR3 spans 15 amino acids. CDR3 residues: CASRPGLAGGLEQYF. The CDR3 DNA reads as TGTGCCAGCAGACCGGGACTAGCGGGAGGGCTCGAGCAGTACTTC.

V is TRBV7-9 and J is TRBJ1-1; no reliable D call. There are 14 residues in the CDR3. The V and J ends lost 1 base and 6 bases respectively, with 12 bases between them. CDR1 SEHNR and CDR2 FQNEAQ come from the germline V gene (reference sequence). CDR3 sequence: CASSLGGFDAEAFF. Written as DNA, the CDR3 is TGTGCCAGCAGCTTAGGAGGATTTGACGCTGAAGCTTTCTTT.

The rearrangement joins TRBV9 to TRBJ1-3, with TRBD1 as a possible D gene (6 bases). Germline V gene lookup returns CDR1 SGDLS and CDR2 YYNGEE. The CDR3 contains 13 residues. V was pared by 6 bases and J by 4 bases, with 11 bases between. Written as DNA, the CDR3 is TGTGCCAGCAAGGGGGGGATCGGAAACACCATATATTTT. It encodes CASKGGIGNTIYF.

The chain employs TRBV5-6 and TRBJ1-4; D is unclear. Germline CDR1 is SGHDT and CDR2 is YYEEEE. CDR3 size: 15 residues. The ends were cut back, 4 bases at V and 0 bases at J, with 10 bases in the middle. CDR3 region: CASSRNSATNEKLFF. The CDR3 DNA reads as TGTGCCAGCAGCAGGAACAGTGCAACTAATGAAAAACTGTTTTTT.

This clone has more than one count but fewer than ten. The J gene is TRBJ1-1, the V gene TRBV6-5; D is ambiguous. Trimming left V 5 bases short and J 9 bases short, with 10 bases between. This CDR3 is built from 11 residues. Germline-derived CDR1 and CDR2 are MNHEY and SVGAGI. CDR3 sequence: CASSTPTKAFF. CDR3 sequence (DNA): TGTGCCAGCAGTACCCCTACTAAAGCTTTCTTT.

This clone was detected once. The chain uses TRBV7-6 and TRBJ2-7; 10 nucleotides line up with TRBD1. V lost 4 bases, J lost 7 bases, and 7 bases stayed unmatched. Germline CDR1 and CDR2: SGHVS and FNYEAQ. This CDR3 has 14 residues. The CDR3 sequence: CASSSETGGVEQYF. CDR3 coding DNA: TGTGCCAGCAGCTCAGAGACAGGGGGCGTGGAGCAGTACTTC.